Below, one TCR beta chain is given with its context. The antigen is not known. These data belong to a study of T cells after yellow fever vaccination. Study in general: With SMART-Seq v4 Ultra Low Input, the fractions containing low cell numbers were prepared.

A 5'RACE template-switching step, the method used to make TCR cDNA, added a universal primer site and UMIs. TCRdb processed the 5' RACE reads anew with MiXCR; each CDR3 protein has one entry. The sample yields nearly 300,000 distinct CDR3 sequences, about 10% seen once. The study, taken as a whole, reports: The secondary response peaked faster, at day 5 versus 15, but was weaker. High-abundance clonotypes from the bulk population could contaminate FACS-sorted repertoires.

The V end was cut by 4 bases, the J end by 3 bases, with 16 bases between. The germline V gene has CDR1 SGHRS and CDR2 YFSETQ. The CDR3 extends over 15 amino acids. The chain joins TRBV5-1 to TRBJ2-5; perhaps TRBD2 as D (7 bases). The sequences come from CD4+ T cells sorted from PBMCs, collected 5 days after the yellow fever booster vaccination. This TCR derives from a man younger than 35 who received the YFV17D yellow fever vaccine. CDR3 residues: CASSLQRGQEETQYF. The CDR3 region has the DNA TGCGCCAGCAGCCTACAGCGGGGACAAGAAGAGACCCAGTACTTC. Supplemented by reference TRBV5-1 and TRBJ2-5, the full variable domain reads KAGVTQTPRYLIKTRGQQVTLSCSPISGHRSVSWYQQTPGQGLQFLFEYFSETQRNKGNFPGRFSGRQFSNSRSEMNVSTLELGDSALYLCASSLQRGQEETQYFGPGTRLLVL.